This T cell receptor (beta chain) was profiled in a study of T cell responses to AZD1222 COVID-19 vaccine. Trimming removed 0 bases from V and 1 base from J, with 10 bases in between. Germline-derived CDR1 and CDR2 are SGHRS and YFSETQ. The CDR3 spans 15 residues. Turning to this clone: As yet, its antigen is unknown.

Assay: immunoSEQ multiplex PCR; the TCRdb copy retains only in-frame clones and omits some. Among some 120,000 clones listed, approximately 92% were seen once. The study's findings and limits: Across spike, vaccine-associated CD4 TCRs were found, dominant at 160-218 and 743-854. Targets within unmutated variant regions were reportedly found for nearly half of spike-specific TCRs.

J is TRBJ1-1 and V is TRBV5-1, with D tentatively TRBD1 (5 bases). This specimen was peripheral blood, taken on day 0 of AZD1222 vaccination. This receptor was identified in an adult in good health. The CDR3 bases are TGCGCCAGCAGCTTGGATCCAGGACAGAACACTGAAGCTTTCTTT. Protein sequence: CASSLDPGQNTEAFF.